The 11 T cell receptor beta chains below all came from one sample that was sequenced in a study of graft-versus-host responses after intestinal transplantation. These TCRs are of unknown antigen specificity. Clones were sequenced by immunoSEQ multiplex PCR, and TCRdb holds only the in-frame ones, with some missing. The sample records 41,000 or so clones, approximately 95% being singletons. The source was unstimulated CD8+ T cells sorted from spleen or lymph node cells, collected before transplant. These receptors were collected from a human donor who was the organ donor for an intestinal transplant.

The chain uses TRBV10-3 and TRBJ2-4, with D maybe TRBD1 (6 bases). Germline assignment: CDR1 ENHRY and CDR2 SYGVKD. The CDR3 runs 18 residues. V lost 3 bases, J lost 0 bases, and 18 bases lay in between. The CDR3 sequence is CAISEGGPFVIAKNIQYF. In DNA form, the CDR3 reads TGTGCCATCAGTGAAGGGGGACCCTTCGTAATAGCCAAAAACATTCAGTACTTC.

The CDR3 coding sequence is TGTGCCAGCAGCTCGAGGGGGACCGGGGAGCTGTTTTTT. It encodes CASSSRGTGELFF. This chain joins TRBV11-3 and TRBJ2-2; D might be TRBD1 (6 bases). Germline assignment: CDR1 SGHNT and CDR2 YENEEA. Trimming removed 4 bases at V and 5 bases at J, with 8 bases between. The CDR3 is 13 residues long.

The chain uses TRBV11-2 and TRBJ2-7, with no clear D. The CDR3 loop spans 15 amino acids. V was shortened by 1 base and J by 3 bases, with 13 bases between the two germline ends. The germline V gene encodes CDR1 SGHAT and CDR2 FQNNGV. This CDR3 reads CASSLATGSGYEQYF. As DNA, the CDR3 is TGTGCCAGCAGCTTAGCAACGGGTAGTGGCTACGAGCAGTACTTC.

CDR3: CASTPGGRVGETQYF. CDR3 DNA sequence: TGTGCCAGCACCCCGGGGGGGCGTGTAGGAGAGACCCAGTACTTC. The chain joins TRBV6-5 to TRBJ2-5; TRBD2 matches 8 bases. Trimming took 7 bases from V and 4 from J; bases not matched to a gene: 11. The CDR3 runs to 15 residues. Looked up from germline, CDR1 is MNHEY and CDR2 is SVGAGI.

This clone was detected only once. The chain uses TRBV4-1 and TRBJ2-7, with a weak D call TRBD2 (5 bases). Germline loops: CDR1 MGHRA, CDR2 YSYEKL. The V gene lost 0 bases and the J gene lost 4 bases, with 10 bases spanning the gap. The CDR3 covers 14 residues. The CDR3 is CASSQEADLYEQYF. CDR3 in DNA: TGCGCCAGCAGCCAAGAAGCGGACCTTTACGAGCAGTACTTC.

The V and J genes are TRBV5-1 and TRBJ1-2, with D maybe TRBD1 (5 bases). The CDR3 contains 14 residues. Trimming took off 5 bases at V and 0 bases at J, with 11 bases between the two ends. CDR1 is SGHRS and CDR2 is YFSETQ in the germline V gene. CDR3 DNA: TGCGCCAGCAGAGGAGAGGGGTCTAACTATGGCTACACCTTC. It translates to CASRGEGSNYGYTF.

This clone was detected only once. The gene calls are TRBV11-2 and TRBJ2-7; 10 nucleotides line up with TRBD1. V gave up 2 bases and J gave up 3 bases; unmatched junction bases: 10. The germline CDR1 and CDR2 sequences are SGHAT and FQNNGV. This CDR3 spans 17 amino acids. CDR3 protein: CASSLFIWTGGVYEQYF. In nucleotides, the CDR3 is TGTGCCAGCAGCTTATTTATTTGGACAGGGGGGGTCTACGAGCAGTACTTC. Variable domain in full (rest from reference TRBV11-2 and TRBJ2-7): EAGVAQSPRYKIIEKRQSVAFWCNPISGHATLYWYQQILGQGPKLLIQFQNNGVVDDSQLPKDRFSAERLKGVDSTLKIQPAKLEDSAVYLCASSLFIWTGGVYEQYFGPGTRLTVT.

This clone was detected only once. The chain joins TRBV5-6 to TRBJ1-4; TRBD1 is a possible D gene (6 bases). CDR3 length equals 18 residues. V gave up 3 bases and J gave up 8 bases, with 26 bases separating them. CDR1 SGHDT and CDR2 YYEEEE come from the germline V gene. DNA for the CDR3: TGTGCCAGCAGCTCGACCCGGGACATCCCCTTTTTAAGCGAAAAACTGTTTTTT. Residues: CASSSTRDIPFLSEKLFF.

J is TRBJ2-5 and V is TRBV4-1; weak D call: TRBD2 (5 bases). The CDR3 runs 12 residues. Between the trimmed V and J ends, which lost 7 bases and 11 bases, there was a span of 17 bases. CDR1 is MGHRA, CDR2 YSYEKL, per germline. CDR3 loop: CASKDSREVQYF. The CDR3 DNA is TGCGCCAGCAAGGATTCGAGGGAAGTGCAGTACTTC.

The V call is TRBV11-2, the J call TRBJ2-4, with TRBD1 matching 8 bases. The CDR3 runs 14 residues. Germline lookup yields CDR1 SGHAT and CDR2 FQNNGV. Trimming removed 5 bases from V and 8 bases from J; junction bases left unmatched: 8. The CDR3 nucleotides are TGTGCCAGCAGCCCAGGGACAGGCCTGGACATTCAGTACTTC. It codes for CASSPGTGLDIQYF.

This chain joins TRBV2 and TRBJ2-1; 11 bases map to TRBD2. The CDR3 extends over 17 amino acids. The V gene's germline CDR1 is SNHLY and CDR2 FYNNEI. V dropped 6 bases and J dropped 2; count of bases not matched to a gene: 9. CDR3 amino acids: CASSLTKLAGAYNEQFF. Here the CDR3 DNA reads TGTGCCAGCAGCCTTACTAAACTAGCGGGGGCCTACAATGAGCAGTTCTTC.